These T cell receptor beta chains were read from a single sample in a study of CD8 T cells in Susac syndrome. TCRdb reanalysed the immunoSEQ multiplex PCR reads using MiXCR and keeps one entry per CDR3 protein. The data show 250,000 to 300,000 distinct CDR3 sequences, with approximately 85% seen just once and approximately 0.2% held by the top ten. The sample comprised CD8+ T cells from PBMCs. The receptors were sampled from a human donor with multiple sclerosis. CDR3s include the opening cysteine and the closing phenylalanine or tryptophan.

>TRBJ1-5|TRBV27
CASSQGGIVNQPQHF
>TRBJ2-2|TRBV7-2
CASSLESGGTGELFF
>TRBJ1-1|TRBV29-1
CSVEDSGSRAFF
>TRBJ2-1|TRBV12-3/TRBV12-4
CASSFQGADEQFF
>TRBJ2-7|TRBV19
CASSIVLTDYEQYF
>TRBJ2-5|TRBV5-1
CASSAHPAGVEETQYF
>TRBJ2-7|TRBV7-2
CASSLLSQGGDEQYF
>TRBJ1-1|TRBV28
CASSFIHNTEAFF
>TRBJ2-6|TRBV7-2
CASSPSGTTSGANVLTF
>TRBJ1-1|TRBV29-1
CSVEKENTEAFF
>TRBJ2-7|TRBV20-1
CSARATGTSYEQYF
>TRBJ2-1|TRBV11-2
CASSSLAGGTYNEQFF
>TRBJ2-7|TRBV30
CAWDSGAGGEQYF
>TRBJ2-1|TRBV7-3
CASSLTEGLATYNEQFF
>TRBJ2-7|TRBV27
CASSRPSSYEQYF
>TRBJ2-7|TRBV7-6
CASSFNRDRSSYEQYF
>TRBJ1-5|TRBV19
CASSIMGQGNQPQHF
>TRBJ2-7|TRBV6-5
CATGLPDSYEQYF
>TRBJ2-2|TRBV28
CASSSDRGNTGELFF
>TRBJ2-5|TRBV4-3
CASSQEGRGETQYF
>TRBJ2-7|TRBV4-3
CASSQDYTSSYEQYF
>TRBJ1-2|TRBV9
CASSPPGLFGRGGVYGYTF
>TRBJ1-4|TRBV5-1
CASSLSMAGDEKLFF
>TRBJ2-3|TRBV4-3
CASSQEGPRGGSDTQYF
>TRBJ1-1|TRBV28
CATLQGRNTEAFF
>TRBJ1-5|TRBV7-9
CASSWGRSGEPQHF
>TRBJ2-3|TRBV14
CASSQDSRDRESHTQYF
>TRBJ1-5|TRBV6-5
CANSYTRTEAFSNQPQHF
>TRBJ2-6|TRBV11-2
CASSFGDRGRGANVLTF